This TCR beta chain was captured by sequencing in a study of T cell repertoires in aging, cancer and after chemotherapy (dated 2019 in TCRdb). Regarding the study in general: Donors spanned six age groups from 30 or younger to 70 or older, with at least three individuals per group. TCR repertoires from healthy donor controls were recorded over periods of several months to years and showed clear clonal overlap between repeated samplings. The complete dataset included about 9 million TCR reads. A cohort of over 200 cancer patients (approximately 90 with hematological and around 130 with solid cancers) was assembled, and approximately 95 healthy donors were included as a reference group. The study profiled peripheral blood TCR beta repertoires from healthy donors and cancer patients to examine immunoaging and T cell reconstitution after chemotherapy.

TCR beta rearrangements were amplified from genomic DNA extracted from peripheral blood rather than from sorted cells or RNA. Multiplex touch-down PCR with a mixed TRB-A/B primer pool was used to amplify rearranged TRB sequences covering the V, D and J segments. Illumina adapters and sample indices were added to the amplicons in two consecutive PCR reactions performed with Phusion HS II polymerase. After gel purification with the NucleoSpin Gel and PCR Clean-up kit, the amplicons were checked using Qubit and an Agilent 2100 Bioanalyzer. Libraries were sequenced on an Illumina MiSeq using 600-cycle, single-indexed, paired-end runs. The published analysis was carried out like this. MiXCR versions 2.12 and 3.0.5 were used to process the TRB sequences. Each unique CDR3 nucleotide sequence counted as one clone, and only productive sequences with at least two reads were retained. The repertoire metrics were Shannon diversity, evenness, clonality (defined as one minus evenness), and alpha-parameterized diversity profiles covering alpha 0 to 5. The IGoR algorithm was used to calculate generation probabilities of clones in the paired pre- and post-chemotherapy samples. The public sequencing data were trimmed at Q25 with fastp and processed into clonotypes with MiXCR by TCRdb, which kept only in-frame beta chains. Rows are unified per CDR3 protein, each entry keeping the most common DNA and genes. The V and J calls shown here were made by TCRdb, not taken from the authors' results. In all, the sample holds 10,000 to 15,000 distinct CDR3 sequences, and just over 30% of those were seen once. The ten largest clones represent 10% of the sample.

Between the V and J ends, shortened by 3 bases and 0 bases respectively, the junction contains 8 bases. The germline V gene yields ENHRY for CDR1 and SYGVKD for CDR2. Counted from cysteine to phenylalanine, this CDR3 has 14 amino acids. The retained sequence is limited to the CDR3, 42 bases, with the frame set at the first base. Notes on this clonotype: The antigen it recognizes is unknown. No base-level quality is on record; no much larger clone is a single base apart.

Summary of the overall study and its limitations: The authors noted that the repertoire data do not allow conclusions about immunological memory after chemotherapy. Declining TCR diversity with age in healthy donors was mainly explained by loss of richness; in cancer patients, loss of evenness also contributed. Significantly lower blood TCR diversity and higher clonality were observed in untreated patients with hematological or solid cancers than in age-matched healthy donors. An increase in median generation probability over the chemotherapy interval was observed in both cancer cohorts, suggesting that the repertoire was reconstituted through rebound thymic output.

The rearranged segments are TRBV10-3 and TRBJ1-1; perhaps TRBD1 is the D gene, with 5 bases matching. The sample comprised blood. This clonotype was sampled from a human donor in good health. The donor label of this sample is uncertain. The sequence in DNA is TGTGCCATCAGTGAAGGGGACTTGAACACTGAAGCTTTCTTT. Its protein product is CAISEGDLNTEAFF.